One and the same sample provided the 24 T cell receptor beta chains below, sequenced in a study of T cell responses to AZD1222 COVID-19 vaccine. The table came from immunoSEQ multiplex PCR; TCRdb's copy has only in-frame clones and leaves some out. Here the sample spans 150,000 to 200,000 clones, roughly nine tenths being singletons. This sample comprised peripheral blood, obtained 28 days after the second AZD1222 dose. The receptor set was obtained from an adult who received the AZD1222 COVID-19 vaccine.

The CDR3 loop reads CASSLIAGSSYEQYF. CDR3 bases: TGTGCCAGCAGTTTAATCGCGGGGAGCTCCTACGAGCAGTACTTC. The V call is TRBV27, the J call TRBJ2-7; the D gene is possibly TRBD2 (6 bases). The CDR3 is 15 amino acids. The germline gives CDR1 MNHEY, CDR2 SMNVEV (reference sequence). V gave up 2 bases and J gave up 0 bases, with 11 bases separating them.

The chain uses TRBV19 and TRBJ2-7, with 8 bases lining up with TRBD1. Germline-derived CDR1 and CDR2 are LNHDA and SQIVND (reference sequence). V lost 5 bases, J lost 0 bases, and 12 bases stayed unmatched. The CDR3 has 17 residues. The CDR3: CASSLVGQGAVSYEQYF. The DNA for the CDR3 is TGTGCCAGTAGTCTCGTCGGCCAGGGGGCTGTCTCCTACGAGCAGTACTTC.

The CDR3 nucleotides read TGTGCCAGCAGCCAAGGGGCGATGAACACTGAAGCTTTCTTT. Translated: CASSQGAMNTEAFF. This sequence joins TRBV3-1 (or the pseudogene TRBV3-2) and TRBJ1-1; D is ambiguous. Per germline, CDR1 LGHDT and CDR2 YNNKEL (reference sequence). Deletions cut 1 base from V and 0 bases from J, with 6 bases between. The CDR3 consists of 14 residues.

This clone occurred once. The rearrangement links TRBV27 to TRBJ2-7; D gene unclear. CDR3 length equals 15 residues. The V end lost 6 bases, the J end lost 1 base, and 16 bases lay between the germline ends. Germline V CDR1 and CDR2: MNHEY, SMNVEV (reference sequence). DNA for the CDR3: TGTGCCAGCAGCATTACACCCACTTTATCCTACGAGCAGTACTTC. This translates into CASSITPTLSYEQYF.

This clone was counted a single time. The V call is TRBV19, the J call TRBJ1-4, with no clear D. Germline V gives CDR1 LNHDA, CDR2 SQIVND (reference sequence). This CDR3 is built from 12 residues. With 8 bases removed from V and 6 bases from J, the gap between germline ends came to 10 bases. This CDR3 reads CASRKADEKLFF. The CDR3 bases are TGTGCCAGTCGTAAAGCGGATGAAAAACTGTTTTTT.

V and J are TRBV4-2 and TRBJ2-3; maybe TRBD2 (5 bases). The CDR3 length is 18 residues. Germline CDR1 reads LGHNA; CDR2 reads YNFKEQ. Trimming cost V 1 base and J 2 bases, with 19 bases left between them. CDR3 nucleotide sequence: TGTGCCAGCAGCCAAGCGGTTTCGGGCCTAGCTCTCACAGATACGCAGTATTTT. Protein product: CASSQAVSGLALTDTQYF.

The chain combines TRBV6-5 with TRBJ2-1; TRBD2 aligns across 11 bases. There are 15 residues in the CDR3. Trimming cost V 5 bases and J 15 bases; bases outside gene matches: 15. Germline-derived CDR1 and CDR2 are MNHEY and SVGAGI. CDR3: CASSPLGLAGGETFF. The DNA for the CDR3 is TGTGCCAGCAGTCCTCTTGGTCTAGCGGGAGGAGAGACGTTCTTC.

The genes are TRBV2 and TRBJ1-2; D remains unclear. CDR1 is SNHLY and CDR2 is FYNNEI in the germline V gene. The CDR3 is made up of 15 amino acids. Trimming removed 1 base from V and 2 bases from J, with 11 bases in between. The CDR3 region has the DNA TGTGCCAGCAGTGAAGGGGTTTCAGGCAACTATGGCTACACCTTC. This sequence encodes CASSEGVSGNYGYTF. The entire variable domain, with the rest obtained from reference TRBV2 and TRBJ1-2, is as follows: EPEVTQTPSHQVTQMGQEVILRCVPISNHLYFYWYRQILGQKVEFLVSFYNNEISEKSEIFDDQFSVERPDGSNFTLKIRSTKLEDSAMYFCASSEGVSGNYGYTFGSGTRLTVV.

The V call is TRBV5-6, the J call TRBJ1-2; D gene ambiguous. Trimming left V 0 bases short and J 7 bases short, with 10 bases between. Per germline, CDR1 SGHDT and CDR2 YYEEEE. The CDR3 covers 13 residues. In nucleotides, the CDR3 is TGTGCCAGCAGCTTGGAACAGCTCCCTGGCTACACCTTC. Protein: CASSLEQLPGYTF.

CDR3 nucleotides: TGTGCCAGCAATGTCAGGGGGCTCAACGAGCAGTACTTC. It encodes CASNVRGLNEQYF. The gene calls are TRBV12-3 or TRBV12-4 and TRBJ2-7; 8 bases line up with TRBD1. The CDR3 contains 13 residues. V lost 7 bases, J lost 5 bases, and 7 bases stayed unmatched.

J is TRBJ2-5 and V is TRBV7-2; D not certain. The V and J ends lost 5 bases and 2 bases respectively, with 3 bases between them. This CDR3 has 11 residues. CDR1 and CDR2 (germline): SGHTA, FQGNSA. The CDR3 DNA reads TGTGCCAGCAGCCCTCAAGAGACCCAGTACTTC. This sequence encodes CASSPQETQYF.

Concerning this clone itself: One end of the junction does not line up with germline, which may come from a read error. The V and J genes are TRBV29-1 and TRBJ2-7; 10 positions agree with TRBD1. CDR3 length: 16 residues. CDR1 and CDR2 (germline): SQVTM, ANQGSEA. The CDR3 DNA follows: TGCAACGTTGATAGCGGGATGACAGGGGGCTTCGTCGAGCAGTACTTC. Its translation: CNVDSGMTGGFVEQYF.

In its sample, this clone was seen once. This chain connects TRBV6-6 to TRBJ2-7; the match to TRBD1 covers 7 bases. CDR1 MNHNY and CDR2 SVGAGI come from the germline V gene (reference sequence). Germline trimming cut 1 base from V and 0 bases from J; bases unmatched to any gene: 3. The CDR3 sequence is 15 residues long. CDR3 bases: TGTGCCAGCAGTTACTGGGACAGTACCTCCTACGAGCAGTACTTC. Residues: CASSYWDSTSYEQYF.

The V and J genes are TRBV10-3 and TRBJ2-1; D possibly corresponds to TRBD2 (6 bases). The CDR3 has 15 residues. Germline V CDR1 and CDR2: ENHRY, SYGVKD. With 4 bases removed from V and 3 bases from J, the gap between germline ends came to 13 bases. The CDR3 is CAISGASEDYNEQFF. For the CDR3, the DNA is TGTGCCATCAGTGGCGCTAGCGAGGACTACAATGAGCAGTTCTTC.

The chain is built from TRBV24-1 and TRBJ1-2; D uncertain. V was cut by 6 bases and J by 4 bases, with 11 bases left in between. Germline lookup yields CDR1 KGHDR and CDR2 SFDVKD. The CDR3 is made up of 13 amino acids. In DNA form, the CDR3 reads TGTGCCACCAGTTCCGGACTTGGCTATGGCTACACCTTC. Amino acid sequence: CATSSGLGYGYTF.

CDR3 DNA: TGTGCCAGCAGCAGGGACAGGAAGAACACTGAAGCTTTCTTT. It yields the protein CASSRDRKNTEAFF. V is TRBV9 and J is TRBJ1-1, with 8 bases matching TRBD1. J lost 1 base, V lost 4 bases, and 3 bases had no gene match. The CDR3 sequence is 14 residues long. Germline V gene lookup returns CDR1 SGDLS and CDR2 YYNGEE. The whole variable domain, filled in from reference TRBV9 and TRBJ1-1, reads DSGVTQTPKHLITATGQRVTLRCSPRSGDLSVYWYQQSLDQGLQFLIQYYNGEERAKGNILERFSAQQFPDLHSELNLSSLELGDSALYFCASSRDRKNTEAFFGQGTRLTVV.

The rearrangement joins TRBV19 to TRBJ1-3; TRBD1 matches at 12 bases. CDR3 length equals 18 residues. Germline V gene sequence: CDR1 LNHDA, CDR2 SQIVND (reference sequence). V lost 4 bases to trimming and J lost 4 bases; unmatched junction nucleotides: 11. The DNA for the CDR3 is TGTGCCAGTAGTACGGGGACAGGGGGCACGATATGGGGAAACACCATATATTTT. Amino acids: CASSTGTGGTIWGNTIYF.

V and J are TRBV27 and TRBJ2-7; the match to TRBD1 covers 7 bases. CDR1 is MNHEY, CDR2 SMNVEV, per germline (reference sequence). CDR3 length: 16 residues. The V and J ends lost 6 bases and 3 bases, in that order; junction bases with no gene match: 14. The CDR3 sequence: CASSPSLGTDFYEQYF. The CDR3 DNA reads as TGTGCCAGCAGCCCGTCCTTAGGGACAGACTTCTACGAGCAGTACTTC.

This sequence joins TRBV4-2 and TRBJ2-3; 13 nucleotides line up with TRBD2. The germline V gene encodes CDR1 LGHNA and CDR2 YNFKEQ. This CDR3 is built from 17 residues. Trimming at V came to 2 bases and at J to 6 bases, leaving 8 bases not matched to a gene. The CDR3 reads CASSQTSGGARLDTQYF. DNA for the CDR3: TGTGCCAGCAGCCAAACTAGCGGGGGGGCCCGGTTGGATACGCAGTATTTT.

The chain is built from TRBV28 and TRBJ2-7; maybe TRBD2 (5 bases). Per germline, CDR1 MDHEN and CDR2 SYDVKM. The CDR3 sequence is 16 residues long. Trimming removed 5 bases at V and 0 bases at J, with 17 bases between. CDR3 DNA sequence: TGTGCCAGCAGTCCCTCCCCGGACTGGACCTCCTACGAGCAGTACTTC. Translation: CASSPSPDWTSYEQYF.

The DNA of the CDR3 is TGTGCCAGCACGGTTGGAATCAGCGGGGGCCCTTCCTACAATGAGCAGTTCTTC. Translating gives CASTVGISGGPSYNEQFF. This chain joins TRBV9 and TRBJ2-1; 8 nucleotides agree with TRBD2. J gave up 1 base and V 6 bases, and 15 bases lay outside the gene matches. The CDR3 spans 18 residues. Germline V gene sequence: CDR1 SGDLS, CDR2 YYNGEE.

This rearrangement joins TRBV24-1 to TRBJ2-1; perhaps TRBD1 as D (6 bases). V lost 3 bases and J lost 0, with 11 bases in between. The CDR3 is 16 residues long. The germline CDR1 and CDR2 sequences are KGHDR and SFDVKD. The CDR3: CATSDDRPSSYNEQFF. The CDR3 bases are TGTGCCACCAGTGATGACAGGCCTAGCTCCTACAATGAGCAGTTCTTC.

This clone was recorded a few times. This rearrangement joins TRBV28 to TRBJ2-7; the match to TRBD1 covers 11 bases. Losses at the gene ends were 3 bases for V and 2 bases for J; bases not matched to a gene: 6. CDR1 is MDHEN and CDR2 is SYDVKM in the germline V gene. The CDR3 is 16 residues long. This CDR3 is CASSFRWGQGAYEQYF. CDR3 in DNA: TGTGCCAGCAGTTTTCGTTGGGGACAGGGGGCCTACGAGCAGTACTTC.

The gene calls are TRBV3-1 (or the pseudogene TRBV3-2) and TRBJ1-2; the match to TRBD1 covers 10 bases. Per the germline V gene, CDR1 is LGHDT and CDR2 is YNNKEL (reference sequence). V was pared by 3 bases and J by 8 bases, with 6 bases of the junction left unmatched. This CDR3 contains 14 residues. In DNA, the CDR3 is TGTGCCAGCAGCCAGTGGGACAGGGGCTCGGGCTACACCTTC. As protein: CASSQWDRGSGYTF.